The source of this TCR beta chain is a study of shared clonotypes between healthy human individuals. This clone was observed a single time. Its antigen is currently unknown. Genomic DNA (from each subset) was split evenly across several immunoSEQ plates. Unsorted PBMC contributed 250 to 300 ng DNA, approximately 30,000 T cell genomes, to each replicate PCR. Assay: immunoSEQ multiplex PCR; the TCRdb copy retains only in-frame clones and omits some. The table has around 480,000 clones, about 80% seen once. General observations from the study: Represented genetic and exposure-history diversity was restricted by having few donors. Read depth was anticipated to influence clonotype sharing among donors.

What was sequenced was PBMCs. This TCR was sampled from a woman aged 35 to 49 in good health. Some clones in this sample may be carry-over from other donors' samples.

CDR3 residues: CASTPRYSGATEAFF. The DNA of the CDR3 is TGTGCCAGCACCCCTCGTTATTCAGGGGCCACTGAAGCTTTCTTT. The rearrangement uses TRBV7-9 and TRBJ1-1; D is perhaps TRBD1 (6 bases). The CDR3 has 15 residues. V lost 7 bases, J lost 4 bases, and 19 bases lay in between. CDR1 SEHNR and CDR2 FQNEAQ come from the germline V gene (reference sequence).